Listed below are T cell receptor beta chains from one sample, sequenced in a study of shared clonotypes between healthy human individuals. Produced via immunoSEQ multiplex PCR; TCRdb's table is partial and in-frame only. The sample carries millions of clones, roughly 94% recorded once. The sample taken for sequencing was naive CD8+ T cells sorted from blood. The source of these receptors is a man younger than 30 in good health. Each CDR3 is given with its conserved first and last residue. The D gene is left open where the match is weak. Rows may omit the clone size; those that give it use once, few, many or a size class.

d_gene: TRBD1
v_gene: TRBV27
abundance: -
j_gene: TRBJ1-1
CDR3aa: CASRLTGDLFSEAFF
CDR3nt: TGTGCCAGCAGACTCACAGGGGACTTATTTAGTGAAGCTTTCTTT

d_gene: TRBD2
v_gene: TRBV5-1
abundance: once
j_gene: TRBJ2-7
CDR3aa: CASSADPSGSISYEQYF
CDR3nt: TGCGCCAGCAGCGCCGACCCTAGCGGGAGTATCTCCTACGAGCAGTACTTC

d_gene: -
v_gene: TRBV28
abundance: -
j_gene: TRBJ2-7
CDR3aa: CASSSTGTEYEQYF
CDR3nt: TGTGCCAGCAGTTCCACAGGGACGGAGTACGAGCAGTACTTC

d_gene: -
v_gene: TRBV30
abundance: -
j_gene: TRBJ2-1
CDR3aa: CAEGKPRGQFF
CDR3nt: TGTGCCGAGGGTAAACCCAGAGGACAGTTCTTC

d_gene: -
v_gene: TRBV5-4
abundance: -
j_gene: TRBJ1-1
CDR3aa: CASSSRGGDTEAFF
CDR3nt: TGTGCCAGCAGCTCCAGGGGAGGGGACACTGAAGCTTTCTTT

d_gene: TRBD2
v_gene: TRBV5-6
abundance: -
j_gene: TRBJ2-7
CDR3aa: CASTTGTSFYEQYF
CDR3nt: TGTGCCAGTACTACCGGGACTAGCTTCTACGAGCAGTACTTC

d_gene: TRBD2
v_gene: TRBV27
abundance: -
j_gene: TRBJ2-1
CDR3aa: CASSLNRGGLFNEQFF
CDR3nt: TGTGCCAGCAGTCTAAATCGGGGGGGCCTTTTCAATGAGCAGTTCTTC

d_gene: TRBD2
v_gene: TRBV5-4
abundance: -
j_gene: TRBJ2-3
CDR3aa: CASSVGLADFTDTQYF
CDR3nt: TGTGCCAGCAGCGTGGGACTAGCGGACTTCACAGATACGCAGTATTTT

d_gene: -
v_gene: TRBV5-4
abundance: -
j_gene: TRBJ2-2
CDR3aa: CATTDGNTGELFF
CDR3nt: TGTGCCACTACCGACGGGAACACCGGGGAGCTGTTTTTT

d_gene: -
v_gene: TRBV4-1
abundance: -
j_gene: TRBJ2-1
CDR3aa: CASSQGAGSYNEQFF
CDR3nt: TGCGCCAGCAGCCAGGGGGCGGGCTCCTACAATGAGCAGTTCTTC